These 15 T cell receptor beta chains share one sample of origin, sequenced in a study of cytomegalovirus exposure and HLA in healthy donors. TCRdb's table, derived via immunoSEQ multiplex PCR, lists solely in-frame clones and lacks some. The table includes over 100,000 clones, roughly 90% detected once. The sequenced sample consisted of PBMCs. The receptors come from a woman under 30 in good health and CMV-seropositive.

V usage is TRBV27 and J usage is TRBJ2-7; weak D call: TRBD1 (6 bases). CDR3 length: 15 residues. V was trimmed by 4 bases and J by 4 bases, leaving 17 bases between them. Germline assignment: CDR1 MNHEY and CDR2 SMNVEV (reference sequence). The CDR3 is CASSSVPGQLYEQYF. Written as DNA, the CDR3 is TGTGCCAGCAGTTCAGTACCGGGACAATTATACGAGCAGTACTTC.

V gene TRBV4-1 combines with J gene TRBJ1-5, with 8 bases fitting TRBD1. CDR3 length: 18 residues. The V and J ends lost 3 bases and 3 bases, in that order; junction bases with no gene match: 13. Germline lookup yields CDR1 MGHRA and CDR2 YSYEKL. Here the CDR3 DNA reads TGCGCCAGCAGCCATGCCGACAGGGGAGCGAAAGACAATCAGCCCCAGCATTTT. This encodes CASSHADRGAKDNQPQHF.

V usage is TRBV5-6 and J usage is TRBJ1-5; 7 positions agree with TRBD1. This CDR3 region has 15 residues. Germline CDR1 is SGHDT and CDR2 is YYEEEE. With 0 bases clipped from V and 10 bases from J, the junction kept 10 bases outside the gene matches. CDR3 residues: CASSLGGTTGNPQHF. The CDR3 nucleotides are TGTGCCAGCAGCTTGGGGGGCACGACAGGGAACCCCCAGCATTTT.

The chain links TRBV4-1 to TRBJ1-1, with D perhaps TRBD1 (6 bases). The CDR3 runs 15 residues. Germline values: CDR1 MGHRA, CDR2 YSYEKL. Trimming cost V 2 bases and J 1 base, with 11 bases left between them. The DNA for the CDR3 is TGCGCCAGCAGCCAATTTCCGACAGGGAACACTGAAGCTTTCTTT. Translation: CASSQFPTGNTEAFF.

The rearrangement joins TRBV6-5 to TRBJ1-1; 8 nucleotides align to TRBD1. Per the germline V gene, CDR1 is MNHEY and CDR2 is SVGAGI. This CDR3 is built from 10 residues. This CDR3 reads CGQGRTEAFF. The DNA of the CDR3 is TGTGGACAGGGGCGGACTGAAGCTTTCTTT.

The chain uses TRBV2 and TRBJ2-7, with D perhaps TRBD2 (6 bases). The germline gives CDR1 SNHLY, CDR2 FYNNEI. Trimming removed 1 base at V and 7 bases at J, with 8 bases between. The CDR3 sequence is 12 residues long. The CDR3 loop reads CASSEGRVEQYF. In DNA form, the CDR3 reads TGTGCCAGCAGTGAAGGGAGGGTAGAGCAGTACTTC.

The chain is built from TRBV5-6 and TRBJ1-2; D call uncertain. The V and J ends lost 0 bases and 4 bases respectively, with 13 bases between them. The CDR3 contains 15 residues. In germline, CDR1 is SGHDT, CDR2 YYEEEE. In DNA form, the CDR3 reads TGTGCCAGCAGCTTGGCCCCTGACTCGCCCTATGGCTACACCTTC. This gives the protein CASSLAPDSPYGYTF.

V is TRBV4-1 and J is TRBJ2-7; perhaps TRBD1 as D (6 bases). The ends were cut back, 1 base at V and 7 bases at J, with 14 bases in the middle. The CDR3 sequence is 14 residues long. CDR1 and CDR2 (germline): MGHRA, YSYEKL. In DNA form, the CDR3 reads TGCGCCAGCAGCCAAGGGGGGCTCCCGGGAGAGCAGTACTTC. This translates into CASSQGGLPGEQYF.

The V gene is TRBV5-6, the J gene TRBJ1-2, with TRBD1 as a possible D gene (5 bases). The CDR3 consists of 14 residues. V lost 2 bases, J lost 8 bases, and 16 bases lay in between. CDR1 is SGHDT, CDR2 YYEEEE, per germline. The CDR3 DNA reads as TGTGCCAGCAGCTTTGGGACTCAACAGGAAGGCTACACCTTC. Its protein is CASSFGTQQEGYTF.

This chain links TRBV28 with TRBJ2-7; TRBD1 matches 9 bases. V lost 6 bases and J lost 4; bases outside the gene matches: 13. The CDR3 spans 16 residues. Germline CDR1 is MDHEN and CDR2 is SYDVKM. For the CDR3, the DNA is TGTGCCAGCAGCCCCGGGCCGGGACAGGGAGGTTACGAGCAGTACTTC. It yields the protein CASSPGPGQGGYEQYF.

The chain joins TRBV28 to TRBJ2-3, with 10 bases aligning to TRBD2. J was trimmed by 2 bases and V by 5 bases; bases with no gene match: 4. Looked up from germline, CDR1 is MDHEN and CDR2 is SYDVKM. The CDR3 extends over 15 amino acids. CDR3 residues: CASSMGTSDTDTQYF. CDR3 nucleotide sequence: TGTGCCAGCAGTATGGGGACTAGCGACACAGATACGCAGTATTTT.

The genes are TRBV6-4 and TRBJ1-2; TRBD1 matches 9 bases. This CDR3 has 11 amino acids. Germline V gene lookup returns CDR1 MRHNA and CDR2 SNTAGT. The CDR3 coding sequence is TGTGCTGGGGACAGGGCAGGTGGCTACACCTTC. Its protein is CAGDRAGGYTF.

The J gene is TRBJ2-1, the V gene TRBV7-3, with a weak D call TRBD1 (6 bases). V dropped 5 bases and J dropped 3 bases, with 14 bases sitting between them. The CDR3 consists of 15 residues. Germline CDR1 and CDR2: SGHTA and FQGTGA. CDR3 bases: TGTGCCAGCAGCCCCTGGACAGCCCACTACAATGAGCAGTTCTTC. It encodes CASSPWTAHYNEQFF.

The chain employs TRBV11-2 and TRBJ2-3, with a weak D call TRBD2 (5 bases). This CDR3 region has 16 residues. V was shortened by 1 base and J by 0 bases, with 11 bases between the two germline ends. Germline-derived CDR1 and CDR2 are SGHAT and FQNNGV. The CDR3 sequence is CASSLVSGGSTDTQYF. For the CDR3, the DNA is TGTGCCAGCAGCTTAGTATCGGGCGGGAGCACAGATACGCAGTATTTT.

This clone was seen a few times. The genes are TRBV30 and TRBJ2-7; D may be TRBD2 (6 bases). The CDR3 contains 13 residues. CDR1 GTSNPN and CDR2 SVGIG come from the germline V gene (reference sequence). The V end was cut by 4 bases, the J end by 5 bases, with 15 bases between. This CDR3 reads CAWTGRGYDEQYF. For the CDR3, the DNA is TGTGCCTGGACCGGACGGGGGTACGACGAGCAGTACTTC.